The clone carrying this TCR beta chain was counted only a few times. Preparation of the TCRbeta library was carried out with unique molecular identifiers. From the PCR reads, TCRdb called clonotypes with MiXCR, one entry per CDR3 protein. The data hold roughly 200,000 distinct CDR3 sequences, with 8% to 10% observed a single time. This record comes from a study of T-cell reconstitution after alpha-beta-depleted transplantation in children. CDR3 size: 15 residues. V was cut by 0 bases and J by 6 bases, with 17 bases left in between. Germline CDR1 reads DFQATT; CDR2 reads SNEGSKA (reference sequence). This receptor was obtained from a human donor who donated a stem cell graft to a child with acute lymphoblastic leukemia. Sequencing used PBMCs from the stem cell graft donor, obtained from the stem cell graft. V is TRBV20-1 and J is TRBJ1-1, with a possible D match to TRBD1 (5 bases). The CDR3 here is CSARDRRGAGSEAFF. The CDR3 nucleotides are TGCAGTGCTAGAGATCGAAGGGGCGCGGGTTCTGAAGCTTTCTTT.